This T cell receptor (beta chain) stems from a study of T-cell reconstitution after alpha-beta-depleted transplantation in children. Germline V gene sequence: CDR1 SGHVS, CDR2 FQNEAQ. The CDR3 sequence is 16 residues long. V gave up 2 bases and J gave up 0 bases, with 10 bases separating them. This clonotype was detected many times. This sample's TCRbeta library carried unique molecular identifier barcodes. TCRdb re-called the PCR reads through MiXCR, storing one row per CDR3 protein. This sample has about 110,000 distinct CDR3 sequences, with around 10% found just once. J is TRBJ2-2 and V is TRBV7-8, with D possibly TRBD1 on 5 matching bases. The source is a human donor who donated a stem cell graft to a child with acute lymphoblastic leukemia. The sequencing used PBMCs from the stem cell graft donor, collected from the stem cell graft. The CDR3 sequence is CASSLRSGTNTGELFF. CDR3 bases: TGTGCCAGCAGCTTACGGTCAGGGACGAACACCGGGGAGCTGTTTTTT.